This T cell receptor (beta chain) was retrieved from a study of cytomegalovirus exposure and HLA in healthy donors. Study in general: Early released data had 80 million or so unique TCRs, all coming from HLA-typed donors.

A multiplex PCR was run with 60 Vbeta primers and 13 Jbeta primers. In the original analysis: It was a later analysis that counted 83 million or so unique TCR beta chains, of which approximately 9.9 million were shared. Sequencing was performed with immunoSEQ multiplex PCR; in TCRdb, only in-frame clones are kept and a portion is missing. V and J calls and clone size are copied from that table; D and trimming were computed from the DNA. The sample yields about 88,000 clones, around 89% seen once. The V end lost 5 bases, the J end lost 4 bases, and 21 bases lay between the germline ends. Germline CDR1 is SEHNR and CDR2 is FQNEAQ (reference sequence). The CDR3 extends over 17 amino acids. Only one count was recorded for this clone. Antigen: not known. Study results and limitations: Trimming of TCR beta V- and J-genes showed a link, identified in a later analysis, to a missense DCLRE1C variant. Judged likely to be a sequencing artifact was a cluster of highly shared sequence variants.

V and J are TRBV7-9 and TRBJ2-1; possibly TRBD2 for D (6 bases). This sequence was found in a man aged 18 to 30 in good health and CMV-seronegative. What was sequenced was PBMCs. The CDR3 loop reads CASSRRAGGSMYNEQFF. CDR3 nucleotides: TGTGCCAGCAGCCGACGAGCGGGCGGATCGATGTACAATGAGCAGTTCTTC.